What follows describes a single T cell receptor beta chain. What it recognizes is unknown. This entry belongs to a study of shared clonotypes between healthy human individuals. The overall study: A couple of women and a few men aged 18 to 49 served as donors. Study results and caveats: The authors sampled blood alone, and tissue repertoires likely differ.

CD45RO-negative, CCR7-selected cells formed the naive CD8 fraction, which excluded terminally differentiated effector memory CD45RA+ cells. Genomic DNA (from each subset) was split evenly across several immunoSEQ plates. In replicate PCRs of sorted subsets, 150 to 200 ng DNA, roughly 27,000 T cell genomes, was used. This table comes from immunoSEQ multiplex PCR, and its TCRdb copy is limited to in-frame clones, with some not included. This sample has about 2.1 million clones, with about 93% found just once. This clonotype was obtained from a man aged 18 to 29 in good health. Some clones in this sample may be carry-over from other donors' samples. Sequencing was carried out using naive CD8+ T cells from PBMCs.

CDR3 DNA: TGTGCCAGCAGCTCCTTAGCGGGAGGGCCCTGGAATGAGCAGTTCTTC. This encodes CASSSLAGGPWNEQFF. This chain connects TRBV5-6 to TRBJ2-1; 11 bases map to TRBD2. V shed 3 bases, J shed 7 bases, and the junction held 9 bases outside the gene matches. Germline V gene lookup returns CDR1 SGHDT and CDR2 YYEEEE. The CDR3 extends over 16 amino acids. Based on the CDR3 plus reference TRBV5-6 and TRBJ2-1, the full variable domain is DAGVTQSPTHLIKTRGQQVTLRCSPKSGHDTVSWYQQALGQGPQFIFQYYEEEERQRGNFPDRFSGHQFPNYSSELNVNALLLGDSALYLCASSSLAGGPWNEQFFGPGTRLTVL.